Below, 13 T cell receptor beta chains from the same sample are listed, as sequenced in a study of cytomegalovirus exposure and HLA in healthy donors. With 60 Vbeta and 13 Jbeta primers, the PCR was carried out. Sequencing was performed with immunoSEQ multiplex PCR; in TCRdb, only in-frame clones are kept and a portion is missing. The sample has 200,000 or so clones, about four fifths seen once; the top ten hold 2% to 3%. Specimen: PBMCs. Source of these receptors: a woman aged 45-59 years in good health and CMV-seropositive.

This chain's CDR3 is CASSLAAGDYNEQFF. Here the CDR3 DNA reads TGCGCCAGCAGCTTGGCTGCGGGGGACTACAATGAGCAGTTCTTC. V usage is TRBV5-1 and J usage is TRBJ2-1, with TRBD2 identical over 7 bases. Germline CDR1 reads SGHRS; CDR2 reads YFSETQ. Germline trimming cut 0 bases from V and 3 bases from J; bases unmatched to any gene: 3. This CDR3 region has 15 residues.

The V gene is TRBV6-1, the J gene TRBJ1-5; D is possibly TRBD1 (6 bases). V was pared by 6 bases and J by 9 bases, with 12 bases between. The CDR3 spans 12 residues. The germline CDR1 and CDR2 sequences are MNHNS and SASEGT. The CDR3 reads CASRTGNSPQHF. The DNA of the CDR3 is TGTGCCAGCAGAACAGGGAATTCGCCCCAGCATTTT.

This chain joins TRBV9 and TRBJ1-4; 10 nucleotides line up with TRBD1. Germline values: CDR1 SGDLS, CDR2 YYNGEE. The CDR3 loop spans 16 amino acids. V was clipped by 3 bases and J by 4 bases; unmatched bases: 6. The CDR3 region has the DNA TGTGCCAGCAGCGGGGGACAGGGGAGGGATAATGAAAAACTGTTTTTT. Translated: CASSGGQGRDNEKLFF.

The gene calls are TRBV5-6 and TRBJ1-2; D is unclear. Germline assignment: CDR1 SGHDT and CDR2 YYEEEE. Trimming removed 5 bases at V and 8 bases at J, with 16 bases between. This CDR3 region has 13 residues. This chain's CDR3 is CASRGVGNRGYTF. CDR3 bases: TGTGCCAGCAGGGGAGTGGGGAATCGGGGCTACACCTTC.

This clone was counted a few times. V usage is TRBV19 and J usage is TRBJ1-6; TRBD1 aligns across 7 bases. The germline V gene encodes CDR1 LNHDA and CDR2 SQIVND (reference sequence). V lost 5 bases to trimming and J lost 7 bases; unmatched junction nucleotides: 2. This CDR3 is 13 amino acids long. The CDR3 coding sequence is TGTGCCAGTAGTGGACAGGCCAATTCACCCCTCCACTTT. Translating gives CASSGQANSPLHF.

This chain links TRBV5-1 with TRBJ1-5; TRBD1 is a possible D gene (6 bases). This CDR3 comprises 15 residues. CDR1 SGHRS and CDR2 YFSETQ come from the germline V gene. The ends were cut back, 0 bases at V and 6 bases at J, with 13 bases in the middle. CDR3 loop: CASSLDGGGGQPQHF. CDR3 nucleotide sequence: TGCGCCAGCAGCTTGGATGGGGGCGGCGGTCAGCCCCAGCATTTT.

V is TRBV5-6 and J is TRBJ1-1; TRBD1 agrees at 9 bases. V was clipped by 2 bases and J by 7 bases; unmatched bases: 9. The CDR3 runs to 15 residues. Germline CDR1 is SGHDT and CDR2 is YYEEEE. The CDR3 DNA reads as TGTGCCAGCAGCTTAGAGTCCCGGGACAGGGTTGAAGCTTTCTTT. This gives the protein CASSLESRDRVEAFF.

The chain has TRBV5-6 and TRBJ1-2, with 7 bases fitting TRBD1. Unmatched junction bases numbered 14, after V lost 1 base and J lost 8 bases. Per the germline V gene, CDR1 is SGHDT and CDR2 is YYEEEE. The CDR3 length is 16 residues. This CDR3 is CASSLYRGGSLEGYTF. The DNA for the CDR3 is TGTGCCAGCAGCTTGTACAGGGGAGGCAGTCTGGAAGGCTACACCTTC.

This clone was found once. The chain employs TRBV28 and TRBJ2-2; TRBD2 matches 8 bases. With 7 bases clipped from V and 13 bases from J, the junction kept 8 bases outside the gene matches. CDR1 and CDR2 from the germline V gene are MDHEN and SYDVKM. The CDR3 totals 12 residues. CDR3 residues: CASNGRGAPLFF. The DNA of the CDR3 is TGTGCCAGCAACGGGAGGGGGGCCCCGCTGTTTTTT.

The chain joins TRBV6-5 to TRBJ2-1; the match to TRBD2 covers 7 bases. J lost 10 bases, V lost 7 bases, and 10 bases had no gene match. CDR3 length: 13 residues. The germline V gene encodes CDR1 MNHEY and CDR2 SVGAGI. The CDR3 DNA reads TGTGCCAGCATTGGGGGGGGTAAAACGGAGCAGTTCTTC. This codes for CASIGGGKTEQFF.

The chain couples TRBV7-9 to TRBJ1-1, with 9 bases identical to TRBD1. CDR3 length: 14 residues. Germline V gene lookup returns CDR1 SEHNR and CDR2 FQNEAQ (reference sequence). V was pared by 4 bases and J by 5 bases, with 5 bases of the junction left unmatched. CDR3 residues: CASSSTGGVTEAFF. The DNA for the CDR3 is TGTGCCAGCAGCTCGACAGGGGGAGTTACTGAAGCTTTCTTT.

The V call is TRBV19, the J call TRBJ2-2; possibly TRBD2 for D (6 bases). Germline lookup yields CDR1 LNHDA and CDR2 SQIVND (reference sequence). There are 15 residues in the CDR3. Trimming took off 4 bases at V and 10 bases at J, with 19 bases between the two ends. The CDR3 DNA is TGTGCCAGTAGTACGCATCGGGGGTCACAGATGGAGCTGTTTTTT. Residues: CASSTHRGSQMELFF.

The CDR3 loop is CASTPDRGDTGELFF. The CDR3 coding sequence is TGTGCCAGCACCCCGGACAGGGGCGACACCGGGGAGCTGTTTTTT. This chain links TRBV2 with TRBJ2-2, with 9 positions matching TRBD1. V lost 7 bases, J lost 3 bases, and 6 bases stayed unmatched. CDR3 size: 15 residues. The germline CDR1 and CDR2 sequences are SNHLY and FYNNEI.